A selection of T cell receptor beta chains follows, all from one sample in a study of response to subunit inactivated influenza vaccine. TCRdb ran MiXCR on the RT-PCR reads and lists one entry per CDR3 protein. The sample lists about 700,000 distinct CDR3 sequences; approximately 14% were seen once. Sequencing used PBMCs from blood, obtained roughly 13 days after vaccination. Source of these receptors: a man in his fifties or sixties who received an inactivated influenza vaccine. CDR3s include the opening cysteine and the closing phenylalanine or tryptophan. The D gene is left open where the match is weak. Clone size is not always given. Where it is, it says once, few, many or a class for expanded clones.

size: .; D: .; J: TRBJ2-3; V: TRBV2; DNA: TGTGCCAGCAGTGTGGCGAGACCAGATACGCAGTATTTT; CDR3: CASSVARPDTQYF
size: .; D: .; J: TRBJ2-3; V: TRBV12-3/TRBV12-4; DNA: TGTGCCAGCAGCCTGATGACAGGACGGGGCACAGATACGCAGTATTTT; CDR3: CASSLMTGRGTDTQYF
size: .; D: .; J: TRBJ2-7; V: TRBV12-3/TRBV12-4; DNA: TGTGCCAGCAGGTCGGACGGGCACGAGCAGTACTTC; CDR3: CASRSDGHEQYF
size: .; D: .; J: TRBJ1-2; V: TRBV7-9; DNA: TGTGCCAGCAGCCCCTCGGGAGGGCTCTATGGCTACACCTTC; CDR3: CASSPSGGLYGYTF
size: .; D: .; J: TRBJ2-1; V: TRBV7-2; DNA: TGTGCCAGCAGCTTAAAAGTCTACAATGAGCAGTTCTTC; CDR3: CASSLKVYNEQFF
size: few; D: TRBD1; J: TRBJ2-5; V: TRBV10-3; DNA: TGTGCCACCGGTACAGGGGTGACCCAGTACTTC; CDR3: CATGTGVTQYF
size: .; D: .; J: TRBJ1-4; V: TRBV27; DNA: TGTGCCAGCAGTTTAGCGGCCCCAGGGAAACTGTTTTTT; CDR3: CASSLAAPGKLFF
size: .; D: TRBD1; J: TRBJ2-5; V: TRBV5-6; DNA: TGTGCCAGCAGCGTCCGGGACAGGGTCTCAGAGACCCAGTACTTC; CDR3: CASSVRDRVSETQYF
size: .; D: .; J: TRBJ1-1; V: TRBV30; DNA: TGTGCCTGCCCTCGATCAGGGAACACTGAAGCTTTCTTT; CDR3: CACPRSGNTEAFF
size: many; D: .; J: TRBJ1-5; V: TRBV6-2/TRBV6-3; DNA: TGTGCCAGCACCGGATATAGCAATCAGCCCCAGCATTTT; CDR3: CASTGYSNQPQHF
size: few; D: .; J: TRBJ2-3; V: TRBV7-3; DNA: TGTGCCAGCAGCTCCGAGGGTGCAGATACGCAGTATTTT; CDR3: CASSSEGADTQYF
size: few; D: .; J: TRBJ2-2; V: TRBV5-6; DNA: TGTGCCAGCAGCTCGGAATACGGGGAGCGGGAGCTGTTTTTT; CDR3: CASSSEYGERELFF
size: few; D: TRBD2; J: TRBJ2-3; V: TRBV4-3; DNA: TGCGCCAGCAGCCAAGATAAGGCTAGCGGGGGAGGGGGTACGCAGTATTTT; CDR3: CASSQDKASGGGGTQYF
size: few; D: TRBD1; J: TRBJ2-3; V: TRBV7-2; DNA: TGTGCCAGCAGCTTAGCCGCCAGGGGGACAGATACGCAGTATTTT; CDR3: CASSLAARGTDTQYF
size: .; D: .; J: TRBJ2-2; V: TRBV5-4; DNA: TGTGCCAGCAGCTTGGAAGGGGTGTTCACCGGGGAGCTGTTTTTT; CDR3: CASSLEGVFTGELFF
size: few; D: TRBD2; J: TRBJ2-3; V: TRBV7-8; DNA: TGTGCCAGCAGCCTACTTAGCGGGACATGGACGCAGTATTTT; CDR3: CASSLLSGTWTQYF
size: .; D: .; J: TRBJ1-5; V: TRBV24-1; DNA: TGTGCCACCAGTGTTTCGGGGGGTAGCAATCAGCCCCAGCATTTT; CDR3: CATSVSGGSNQPQHF